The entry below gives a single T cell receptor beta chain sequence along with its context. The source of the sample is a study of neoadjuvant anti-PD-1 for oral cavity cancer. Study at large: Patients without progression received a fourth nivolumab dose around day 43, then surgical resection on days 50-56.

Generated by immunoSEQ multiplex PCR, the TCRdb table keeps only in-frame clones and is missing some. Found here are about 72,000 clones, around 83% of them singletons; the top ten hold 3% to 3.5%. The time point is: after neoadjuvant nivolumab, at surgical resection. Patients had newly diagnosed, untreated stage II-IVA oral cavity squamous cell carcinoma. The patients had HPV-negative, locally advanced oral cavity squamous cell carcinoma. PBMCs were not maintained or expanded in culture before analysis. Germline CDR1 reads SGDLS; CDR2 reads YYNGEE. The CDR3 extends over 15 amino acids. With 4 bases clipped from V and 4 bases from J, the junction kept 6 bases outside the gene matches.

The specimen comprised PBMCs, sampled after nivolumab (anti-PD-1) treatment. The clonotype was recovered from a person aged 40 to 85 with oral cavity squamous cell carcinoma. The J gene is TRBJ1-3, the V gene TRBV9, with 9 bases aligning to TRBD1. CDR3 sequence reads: CASSPGTGIGNTIYF. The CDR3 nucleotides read TGTGCCAGCAGCCCCGGGACAGGGATCGGAAACACCATATATTTT.